The 14 T cell receptor beta chains below come from one sample, sequenced in a study of blood T cells in healthy people across ages. Together with a sample-barcoded 5' primer, a J-beta primer mix was included in a second PCR lasting roughly 6 to 12 cycles. TCRdb fed the 5' RACE reads into MiXCR, producing one record per CDR3 protein. The data contain roughly 1,700,000 distinct CDR3 sequences, 25% to 30% of them seen just once; the ten biggest clones take up roughly 8%. Sequencing was performed on blood. These receptors were collected from a woman in her twenties or thirties in good health.

With respect to this clonotype: Given a much more abundant clone one base away, this may be a read error. V gene TRBV5-1 combines with J gene TRBJ2-1; D is possibly TRBD2 (6 bases). V was cut by 0 bases and J by 6 bases, with 10 bases left in between. The CDR3 runs to 14 residues. CDR1 SGHRS and CDR2 YFSETQ come from the germline V gene. The CDR3 loop reads CASSLVTGANEQFF. The CDR3 region has the DNA TGCGCCAGCAGCTTGGTTACGGGAGCCAATGAGCAGTTCTTC.

This clonotype was counted ten times or more. The chain has TRBV4-1 and TRBJ2-3; 11 positions agree with TRBD2. Germline V gene data show CDR1 as MGHRA and CDR2 as YSYEKL. The CDR3 has 15 amino acids. V shed 4 bases, J shed 2 bases, and the junction held 2 bases outside the gene matches. Here the CDR3 DNA reads TGCGCCAGCAGCCGACTAGCGGGGCCCACAGATACGCAGTATTTT. This codes for CASSRLAGPTDTQYF.

This sequence joins TRBV5-1 and TRBJ1-2; 7 bases fit TRBD1. V shed 4 bases, J shed 3 bases, and the junction held 6 bases outside the gene matches. Germline-derived CDR1 and CDR2 are SGHRS and YFSETQ. CDR3 length: 14 residues. The CDR3: CASSPGQLDYGYTF. The CDR3 region has the DNA TGCGCCAGCAGCCCGGGACAGCTGGACTATGGCTACACCTTC.

This clonotype was seen only a few times. This chain connects TRBV11-3 to TRBJ2-2, with D unclear. From germline, CDR1 is SGHNT and CDR2 YENEEA. V lost 1 base and J lost 6, with 12 bases in between. This CDR3 has 15 residues. DNA of the CDR3: TGTGCCAGCAGCTTAGGCGCACGGCAGGCCGGGGAGCTGTTTTTT. Encoded protein: CASSLGARQAGELFF.

Here the CDR3 DNA reads TGTGCCAGCAGCTCATGCATAACTAGCGGGAGGGCCTACGAGCAGTACTTC. Translating gives CASSSCITSGRAYEQYF. This chain joins TRBV7-9 and TRBJ2-7, with TRBD2 matching 13 bases. The CDR3 spans 17 residues. After removal of 4 bases from V and 2 bases from J, the junction contained 8 bases not matched to a gene. Germline assignment: CDR1 SEHNR and CDR2 FQNEAQ (reference sequence).

This clonotype showed up just a few times. This chain joins TRBV29-1 and TRBJ2-7; TRBD2 might be the D (5 bases). V was shortened by 3 bases and J by 2 bases, with 11 bases between the two germline ends. The CDR3 loop spans 13 amino acids. Germline assignment: CDR1 SQVTM and CDR2 ANQGSEA. Here the CDR3 reads CSVEGRWTYEQYF. CDR3 DNA sequence: TGCAGCGTTGAGGGGAGATGGACCTACGAGCAGTACTTC.

The CDR3 DNA reads TGCAGTGCTCCCAGCGGGGGGTTCTACAATGAGCAGTTCTTC. It specifies CSAPSGGFYNEQFF. The chain recombines TRBV20-1 with TRBJ2-1; the match to TRBD2 covers 9 bases. V lost 5 bases and J lost 3; bases outside the gene matches: 5. Germline values: CDR1 DFQATT, CDR2 SNEGSKA (reference sequence). This CDR3 is 14 amino acids long.

This clonotype was picked up many times. V usage is TRBV15 and J usage is TRBJ2-1; the match to TRBD2 covers 12 bases. The trim removed 4 bases at V and 8 bases at J, leaving 9 bases unmatched. The CDR3 loop spans 16 amino acids. In germline, CDR1 is LNHNV, CDR2 YYDKDF (reference sequence). For the CDR3, the DNA is TGTGCCACCAGCAAAGGGACTAGCGGGCGGGGGGATGAGCAGTTCTTC. Translation gives CATSKGTSGRGDEQFF.

This clonotype was detected ten times or more. The J gene is TRBJ2-5, the V gene TRBV9; 12 bases fit TRBD2. This CDR3 spans 15 amino acids. J lost 11 bases, V lost 3 bases, and 11 bases had no gene match. The germline CDR1 and CDR2 sequences are SGDLS and YYNGEE. CDR3 nucleotides: TGTGCCAGCAGCGGAGCCCTGACTAGCGGGAGTATGCAGTACTTC. It encodes CASSGALTSGSMQYF.

The V gene is TRBV7-9, the J gene TRBJ2-5, with 9 bases lining up with TRBD1. V shed 5 bases, J shed 11 bases, and the junction held 12 bases outside the gene matches. The CDR3 is 14 residues long. Germline loops: CDR1 SEHNR, CDR2 FQNEAQ (reference sequence). CDR3 amino acids: CASSGRQGGREQYF. CDR3 sequence (DNA): TGTGCCAGCAGCGGACGACAGGGGGGAAGGGAGCAGTACTTC.

The chain employs TRBV28 and TRBJ2-4; TRBD1 agrees at 9 bases. The last part of the DNA fits TRBJ2-7 better; the J call may be wrong. The CDR3 extends over 13 amino acids. Looked up from germline, CDR1 is MDHEN and CDR2 is SYDVKM. The CDR3 protein is CASRLQGADEQYF. The CDR3 DNA reads TGTGCCAGCAGACTACAGGGGGCGGACGAGCAGTACTTC.

This clonotype was detected only a few times. This rearrangement joins TRBV5-5 to TRBJ2-1, with D possibly matching TRBD2 (6 bases). V shed 4 bases and J shed 0 bases, with 14 bases lying between them. This CDR3 comprises 16 residues. Looked up from germline, CDR1 is SGHKS and CDR2 is YYEKEE (reference sequence). In nucleotides, the CDR3 is TGTGCCAGCAGCATTATAGCGGCGAGCTCCTACAATGAGCAGTTCTTC. This sequence encodes CASSIIAASSYNEQFF. Based on the CDR3 plus reference TRBV5-5 and TRBJ2-1, the full variable domain is DAGVTQSPTHLIKTRGQQVTLRCSPISGHKSVSWYQQVLGQGPQFIFQYYEKEERGRGNFPDRFSARQFPNYSSELNVNALLLGDSALYLCASSIIAASSYNEQFFGPGTRLTVL.

The J gene is TRBJ1-2, the V gene TRBV24-1; D call uncertain. Germline V gene sequence: CDR1 KGHDR, CDR2 SFDVKD. V was pared by 3 bases and J by 8 bases, with 12 bases between. The CDR3 consists of 13 residues. CDR3 protein: CATSDGRFRGYTF. For the CDR3, the DNA is TGTGCCACCAGTGATGGCCGCTTCCGAGGCTACACCTTC.

The chain joins TRBV20-1 to TRBJ2-3, with D tentatively TRBD1 (5 bases). The CDR3 totals 13 residues. Germline CDR1 reads DFQATT; CDR2 reads SNEGSKA (reference sequence). CDR3 region: CSALVGLADTQYF. CDR3 nucleotides: TGCAGCGCCTTGGTGGGGCTTGCAGATACGCAGTATTTT.